This T cell receptor (beta chain) emerged from a study of T cells after somatic rescue of genetic block. V lost 6 bases to trimming and J lost 7 bases; unmatched junction nucleotides: 13. This CDR3 region has 16 residues. The germline CDR1 and CDR2 sequences are SGHRS and YFSETQ. Libraries were prepared by immunoSEQ multiplex PCR; TCRdb keeps only in-frame clonotypes and omits some of them. The data hold 110,000 or so clones, with 75% to 95% observed a single time. The sequence was collected from a woman in her late teens or twenties. The chain combines TRBV5-1 with TRBJ2-4; 10 bases fit TRBD2. Material: peripheral blood mononuclear cells (PBMCs). The DNA of the CDR3 is TGCGCCAGCACCCTCGGAGCGGGGGGGCCGGGGAACATTCAGTACTTC. Residues: CASTLGAGGPGNIQYF.